One sample yielded the 21 T cell receptor beta chains listed below, sequenced in a study of blood T cells in healthy people across ages. The authors ran a second PCR of roughly 7 to 11 cycles using a sample-barcoded 5' primer and a J-beta primer mix. One entry per CDR3 protein results from TCRdb running MiXCR on the 5' RACE reads. The profile covers 700,000 or so distinct CDR3 sequences, with around a fifth appearing a single time and under 25% taken by the ten largest. The sequencing sample was made of blood. All receptors come from a man in his 70s in good health.

This clonotype was detected a few times. This sequence may be a read error, since a much larger clone differs from it by one base. The chain is built from TRBV27 and TRBJ1-3; D not resolved. V was clipped by 2 bases and J by 0 bases, with 5 bases between them. Germline CDR1 is MNHEY and CDR2 is SMNVEV (reference sequence). This CDR3 is 14 amino acids long. The CDR3 DNA sequence: TGTGCCAGCAGTTTACAGCGCTCTGGAAACACCATATATTTT. The encoded protein is CASSLQRSGNTIYF.

V is TRBV27 and J is TRBJ1-5; D gene ambiguous. The germline gives CDR1 MNHEY, CDR2 SMNVEV (reference sequence). Trimming cost V 9 bases and J 9 bases, with 12 bases left between them. CDR3 size: 11 residues. CDR3 residues: CARSPLAPQHF. As DNA, the CDR3 is TGTGCCAGGAGCCCCTTAGCGCCCCAGCATTTT.

The chain combines TRBV11-2 with TRBJ2-3, with 9 bases fitting TRBD2. Germline V gene data show CDR1 as SGHAT and CDR2 as FQNNGV. The CDR3 consists of 15 residues. V lost 4 bases to trimming and J lost 4 bases; unmatched junction nucleotides: 6. The CDR3 here is CASSSGLAWPDTQYF. The CDR3 region has the DNA TGTGCCAGCAGCTCTGGACTAGCGTGGCCAGATACGCAGTATTTT.

This clonotype was counted many times. The chain is built from TRBV20-1 and TRBJ2-7, with a tentative D call TRBD1 (5 bases). The germline V gene has CDR1 DFQATT and CDR2 SNEGSKA (reference sequence). The CDR3 runs 14 residues. The V end was cut by 5 bases, the J end by 6 bases, with 20 bases between. The CDR3 here is CSACREVISSEQYF. The CDR3 DNA follows: TGCAGTGCTTGCAGGGAAGTAATTTCTTCCGAGCAGTACTTC.

This clonotype has a handful of counts. The junction differs from germline at one of its ends, possibly a read error. The chain uses TRBV5-5 and TRBJ2-1; possibly TRBD1 for D (5 bases). Germline CDR1 and CDR2: SGHKS and YYEKEE (reference sequence). The CDR3 consists of 14 residues. CDR3 in DNA: TGTGCCAGCGGCTTTCAGACAGAAAACAATGAGCAGTTCTTC. Its protein is CASGFQTENNEQFF.

The table lists this clonotype with a few counts. The gene calls are TRBV11-2 and TRBJ2-1; TRBD2 matches at 9 bases. Looked up from germline, CDR1 is SGHAT and CDR2 is FQNNGV. The V segment lost 1 base and the J segment 8 bases; nucleotides outside the gene matches: 3. This CDR3 is 14 amino acids long. CDR3 coding DNA: TGTGCCAGCAGCTTAGTTGCGGGGGGGGATGAGCAGTTCTTC. It codes for CASSLVAGGDEQFF.

This clonotype was found a few times. V and J are TRBV20-1 and TRBJ1-2; 9 bases are shared with TRBD1. The CDR3 consists of 16 residues. Germline V gene sequence: CDR1 DFQATT, CDR2 SNEGSKA (reference sequence). Trimming at V came to 4 bases and at J to 2 bases, leaving 11 bases not matched to a gene. The CDR3 DNA is TGCAGTGCTAAATCAAACAGGGGGCCAAAGAACTATGGCTACACCTTC. Protein product: CSAKSNRGPKNYGYTF.

This clonotype has a handful of counts. V usage is TRBV6-4 and J usage is TRBJ2-2; D remains ambiguous. CDR1 is MRHNA and CDR2 is SNTAGT in the germline V gene. CDR3 size: 16 residues. Deletions cut 10 bases from V and 2 bases from J, with 20 bases between. The CDR3 here is CATSFPRARNTGELFF. The CDR3 DNA sequence: TGTGCCACCTCCTTCCCAAGGGCACGAAACACCGGGGAGCTGTTTTTT.

The chain employs TRBV7-9 and TRBJ2-7; D may match TRBD1 or TRBD2 (6 bases each). The J call is in doubt because the DNA end fits TRBJ2-5 better. There are 14 residues in the CDR3. Germline-derived CDR1 and CDR2 are SEHNR and FQNEAQ (reference sequence). The DNA for the CDR3 is TGTGCCAGCAGCTTAGACCGGGGGCAACAGACCCAGTACTTC. Its protein product is CASSLDRGQQTQYF.

The genes are TRBV5-1 and TRBJ2-1, with 10 bases aligning to TRBD1. This CDR3 has 15 amino acids. CDR1 and CDR2 (germline): SGHRS, YFSETQ. The V and J ends lost 0 bases and 9 bases, in that order; junction bases with no gene match: 6. The CDR3 reads CASSLEGQGGIEQFF. Here the CDR3 DNA reads TGCGCCAGCAGCTTGGAAGGACAGGGGGGTATTGAGCAGTTCTTC.

The chain recombines TRBV5-1 with TRBJ2-5; TRBD1 agrees at 7 bases. The J call may not be correct, given that the DNA end is closer to TRBJ2-7. The CDR3 runs 12 residues. Germline V CDR1 and CDR2: SGHRS, YFSETQ. The CDR3 nucleotides read TGCGCCAGCAGCGGGACAGACAACGAGCAGTACTTC. Translating it yields CASSGTDNEQYF.

The chain employs TRBV6-5 and TRBJ2-1; 9 nucleotides match TRBD1. V gave up 4 bases and J gave up 14 bases; unmatched junction bases: 3. The CDR3 has 11 amino acids. Germline loops: CDR1 MNHEY, CDR2 SVGAGI. Written as DNA, the CDR3 is TGTGCCAGCAGTTTCGGACAGGGGAAGTTCTTC. As protein: CASSFGQGKFF.

The rearrangement joins TRBV7-2 to TRBJ2-7, with D tentatively TRBD2 (6 bases). TRBJ2-1 explains the end of the DNA better; the J call may be wrong. CDR1 and CDR2 (germline): SGHTA, FQGNSA. The CDR3 loop spans 14 amino acids. CDR3 in amino acids: CASSFYGTFNEQFF. DNA of the CDR3: TGTGCCAGCAGTTTCTATGGGACTTTCAATGAGCAGTTCTTC.

The V and J genes are TRBV29-1 and TRBJ2-5; TRBD1 agrees at 8 bases. The J call may be wrong; the DNA end is better matched by TRBJ2-7. CDR1 and CDR2 (germline): SQVTM, ANQGSEA. CDR3 length equals 13 residues. CDR3 nucleotide sequence: TGCAGCGTAATTCAGGACAGGGCCTACGAGCAGTACTTC. It translates to CSVIQDRAYEQYF.

This chain links TRBV28 with TRBJ2-5, with D unclear. CDR3 length: 15 residues. The V gene lost 2 bases and the J gene lost 0 bases, with 10 bases spanning the gap. Germline-derived CDR1 and CDR2 are MDHEN and SYDVKM. The CDR3 region is CASSLPTAYQETQYF. The CDR3 DNA follows: TGTGCCAGCAGTTTACCTACAGCGTACCAAGAGACCCAGTACTTC.

This clonotype was counted only a few times. A read error is possible here, since a much larger clone lies one base away. The chain has TRBV5-5 and TRBJ2-5; tentatively, D is TRBD1 or TRBD2 (5 bases each). Per germline, CDR1 SGHKS and CDR2 YYEKEE (reference sequence). V lost 4 bases to trimming and J lost 5 bases, with 18 bases between them. The CDR3 consists of 15 residues. The CDR3 spells CASSLNPGTRETQYF. In nucleotides, the CDR3 is TGTGCCAGCAGCCTTAATCCAGGGACCAGGGAGACCCAGTACTTC.

The V call is TRBV20-1, the J call TRBJ2-3, with TRBD2 matching 8 bases. V shed 6 bases and J 1 base; nucleotides not matched to a gene: 9. The CDR3 covers 15 residues. Germline loops: CDR1 DFQATT, CDR2 SNEGSKA (reference sequence). The CDR3 spells CSAYDSGRGTDTQYF. The CDR3 bases are TGCAGTGCCTACGACAGCGGGAGAGGCACAGATACGCAGTATTTT.

This clonotype has just a few counts. The CDR3 region has the DNA TGTGCCAGCTCACCTGCTCTACAGGCACTAGCCAAAAACATTCAGTACTTC. It is translated as CASSPALQALAKNIQYF. V usage is TRBV18 and J usage is TRBJ2-4; TRBD1 is a possible D gene (5 bases). The CDR3 length is 17 residues. V was clipped by 3 bases and J by 0 bases, with 15 bases between them. Per germline, CDR1 KGHSH and CDR2 LQKENI.

The table lists this clonotype with many counts. The chain employs TRBV20-1 and TRBJ2-1; 11 bases match TRBD2. The V gene end was trimmed by 6 bases and the J gene end by 7 bases; junction bases not matched to a gene: 11. Looked up from germline, CDR1 is DFQATT and CDR2 is SNEGSKA (reference sequence). CDR3 length: 15 residues. CDR3 sequence (DNA): TGCAGTGCAACGAAGGTGACTAGCGGGATAAATGAGCAGTTCTTC. It yields the protein CSATKVTSGINEQFF.

There are a few counts of this clonotype. The gene calls are TRBV10-1 and TRBJ2-4, with D perhaps TRBD1 (5 bases). The CDR3 length is 13 residues. Trimming stripped 4 bases from V and 8 bases from J, with 12 bases between. CDR1 and CDR2 (germline): WNHNN, SYGVQD (reference sequence). The CDR3 here is CASSVTDTDIQYF. Written as DNA, the CDR3 is TGCGCCAGCAGTGTGACAGACACGGACATTCAGTACTTC.

This clonotype was picked up a small number of times. The chain carries TRBV12-3 or TRBV12-4 and TRBJ2-6; 9 bases are a match to TRBD1. V gave up 7 bases and J gave up 2 bases; unmatched junction bases: 9. This CDR3 region has 17 residues. The CDR3 bases are TGTGCCAGCACCGGACAGGGGATATTACCTGGGGCCAACGTCCTGACTTTC. It translates to CASTGQGILPGANVLTF.